This T cell receptor (beta chain) was sequenced during a study of blood T cell repertoires in COVID-19. Across the whole study: Samples came from the United States, Italy and Spain, spanning acute and convalescent COVID-19. Sample material is recorded as cDNA or gDNA derived from T cells, B-cell-depleted T cells, or PBMCs.

Per the study methods: Nucleated cell counts were estimated from reference gene primer amplification. The table came from immunoSEQ multiplex PCR; TCRdb's copy has only in-frame clones and leaves some out. V, J and clone size are those of that table, while D and trimming were read from the DNA. The sample shows 30,000 to 35,000 clones, approximately 88% of them seen only once. Trimming removed 3 bases from V and 12 bases from J, with 14 bases in between. This CDR3 has 12 amino acids. Germline CDR1 KGHSY, CDR2 FQNENV. This rearrangement joins TRBV16 to TRBJ1-1, with a tentative D call TRBD1 (6 bases). The sequenced material came from peripheral blood. The TCR sequence derives from a man aged 60-69 years with COVID-19, enrolled during active disease. The CDR3 DNA is TGTGCCAGCAGCCATAGTCAGGGGCGGTCTTTCTTT. It codes for CASSHSQGRSFF.